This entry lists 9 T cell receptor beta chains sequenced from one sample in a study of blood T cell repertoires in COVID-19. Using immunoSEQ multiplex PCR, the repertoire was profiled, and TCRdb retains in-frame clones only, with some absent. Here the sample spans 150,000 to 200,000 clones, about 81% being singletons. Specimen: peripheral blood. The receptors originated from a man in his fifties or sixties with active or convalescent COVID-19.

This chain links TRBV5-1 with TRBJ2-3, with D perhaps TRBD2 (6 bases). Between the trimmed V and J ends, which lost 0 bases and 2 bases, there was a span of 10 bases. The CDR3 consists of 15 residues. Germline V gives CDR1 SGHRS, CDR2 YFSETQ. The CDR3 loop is CASSLGGGVTDTQYF. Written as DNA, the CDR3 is TGCGCCAGCAGCTTGGGAGGAGGGGTCACAGATACGCAGTATTTT.

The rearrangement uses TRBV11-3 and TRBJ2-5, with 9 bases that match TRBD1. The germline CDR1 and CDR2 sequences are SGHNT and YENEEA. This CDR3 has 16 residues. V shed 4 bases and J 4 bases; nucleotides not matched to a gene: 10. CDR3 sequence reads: CASSSVNRGQGETQYF. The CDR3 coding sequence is TGTGCCAGCAGCTCCGTAAACAGGGGACAGGGAGAGACCCAGTACTTC.

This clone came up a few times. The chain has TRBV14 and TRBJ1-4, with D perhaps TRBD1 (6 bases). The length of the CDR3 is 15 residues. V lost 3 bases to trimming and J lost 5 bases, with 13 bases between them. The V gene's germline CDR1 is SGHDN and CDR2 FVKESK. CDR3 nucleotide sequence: TGTGCCAGCAGCCAGGCAGGGGCCCTAAATGAAAAACTGTTTTTT. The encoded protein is CASSQAGALNEKLFF.

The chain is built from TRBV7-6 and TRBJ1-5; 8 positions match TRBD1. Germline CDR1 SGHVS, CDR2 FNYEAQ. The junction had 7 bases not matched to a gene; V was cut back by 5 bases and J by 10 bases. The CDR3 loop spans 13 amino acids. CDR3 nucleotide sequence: TGTGCCAGCAGCCCCGGACAGGGCGGACCCCAGCATTTT. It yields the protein CASSPGQGGPQHF.

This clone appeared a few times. The CDR3 loop reads CASSGTGAGANVLTF. The CDR3 nucleotides are TGTGCCAGCAGTGGAACAGGGGCTGGGGCCAACGTCCTGACTTTC. The V gene is TRBV9, the J gene TRBJ2-6; 7 bases fit TRBD1. Germline values: CDR1 SGDLS, CDR2 YYNGEE. Unmatched junction bases numbered 4, after V lost 5 bases and J lost 2 bases. CDR3 size: 15 residues.

CDR3 DNA sequence: TGCAGCGCGTCTAGCGTCAACAATGAGCAGTTCTTC. It codes for CSASSVNNEQFF. The chain is built from TRBV29-1 and TRBJ2-1; possibly TRBD2 for D (6 bases). V was trimmed by 7 bases and J by 5 bases, leaving 12 bases between them. This CDR3 region has 12 residues. CDR1 is SQVTM, CDR2 ANQGSEA, per germline.

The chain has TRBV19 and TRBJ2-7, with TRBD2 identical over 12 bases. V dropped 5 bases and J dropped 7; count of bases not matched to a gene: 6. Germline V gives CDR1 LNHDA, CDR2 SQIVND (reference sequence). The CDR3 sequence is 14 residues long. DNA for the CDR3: TGTGCCAGTAGTCTGACTAGCGGGAGATGGGAGCAGTACTTC. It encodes CASSLTSGRWEQYF.

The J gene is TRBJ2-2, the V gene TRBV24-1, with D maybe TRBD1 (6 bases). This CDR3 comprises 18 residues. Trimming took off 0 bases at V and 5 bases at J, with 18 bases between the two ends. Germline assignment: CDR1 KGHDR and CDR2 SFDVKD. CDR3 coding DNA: TGTGCCACCAGTGATTTGCAGGGCCGGGGCAGGGGAACCGGGGAGCTGTTTTTT. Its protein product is CATSDLQGRGRGTGELFF.

CDR3 region: CASTIRVGLTGAGELFF. Here the CDR3 DNA reads TGTGCCAGCACTATTAGGGTGGGACTAACCGGGGCCGGGGAGCTGTTTTTT. The rearrangement links TRBV5-4 to TRBJ2-2; 7 nucleotides agree with TRBD2. Germline CDR1 and CDR2: SGHNT and YYREEE (reference sequence). The CDR3 is made up of 17 amino acids. The junction had 17 bases not matched to a gene; V was cut back by 6 bases and J by 6 bases.